The text below deals with one T cell receptor (beta chain). Its target is not known. These data are taken from a study of a mutant IDH1 vaccine in newly diagnosed glioma. Study details: Eight vaccinations reached patients in weeks 1, 3, 5, 7, 11, 15, 19 and 23. Patients got their first vaccination 4-6 weeks after radiotherapy alone, or with temozolomide cycles.

Findings and limits, study-wide: Across multiple MHC alleles, 85% to 95% of patients had vaccine-induced responses. With respect to changes in top peripheral T cell clonotypes, pseudoprogression seemed unrelated.

As to time point: week 11, during vaccination. A 20-mer mutant IDH1 peptide at 300 ug was injected subcutaneously with topical imiquimod. Assay used: immunoSEQ multiplex PCR; TCRdb lists only in-frame clones, some missing. Of about 39,000 clones in the sample, roughly 80% were seen once. This CDR3 comprises 12 residues. Germline assignment: CDR1 GTSNPN and CDR2 SVGIG (reference sequence). V lost 0 bases and J lost 8, with 10 bases in between. Sequences were derived from peripheral blood mononuclear cells (PBMCs), sampled from a glioma patient whose treatment included an IDH1 peptide vaccine. This receptor was taken from a woman in her twenties or thirties with glioma. Some clones in this sample may be carry-over from other donors' samples. This chain uses TRBV30 with TRBJ2-5; the D is unclear. CDR3 residues: CAWSVGGITQYF. The CDR3 region has the DNA TGTGCCTGGAGTGTCGGTGGCATCACCCAGTACTTC.